This T cell receptor beta chain was sequenced in a study of response to subunit inactivated influenza vaccine. Overall study findings and caveats: Few additional T cells are recruited per seasonal influenza vaccination, authors suggested.

This clonotype showed up just a few times. As yet, its antigen is unknown. TCRdb analysed the RT-PCR reads with MiXCR anew, one entry per CDR3 protein. The table records 500,000 to 750,000 distinct CDR3 sequences, approximately 15% of them present only once. Germline CDR1 and CDR2: SGHDT and YYEEEE. The V gene lost 4 bases and the J gene lost 6 bases, with 5 bases spanning the gap. The CDR3 totals 11 residues. Sequenced material: PBMCs from blood, taken 11 to 12 days after vaccination. The source is a man aged 45-60 years who received an inactivated influenza vaccine. This chain links TRBV5-6 with TRBJ1-5; D remains ambiguous. CDR3 sequence (DNA): TGTGCCAGCAGCCGCGGTCAGCCCCAGCATTTT. This gives the protein CASSRGQPQHF.